In its sample, the clone carrying this T cell receptor beta chain was seen once. Looked up from germline, CDR1 is SGHTA and CDR2 is FQGTGA. CDR3 length: 13 amino acids. Trimming cost V 3 bases and J 8 bases, with 10 bases left between them. The entry originates in a study of T cell responses to AZD1222 COVID-19 vaccine. TCRdb's copy holds only in-frame clones and misses some; the assay was immunoSEQ multiplex PCR. The profile shows roughly 67,000 clones, more than 70% of them singletons. The receptor was isolated from an adult in good health. The sequencing used peripheral blood, collected on day 0 of AZD1222 vaccination. This chain uses TRBV7-3 with TRBJ2-2, with unresolved D. The DNA of the CDR3 is TGTGCCAGCAGCTTTGCGACGGAGGGGGAGCTGTTTTTT. This translates into CASSFATEGELFF.